This TCR beta chain was identified in a study of blood T cell repertoires in COVID-19. Overall study context: Spain, Italy and the United States supplied samples that represented acute and convalescent COVID-19. PBMCs, B-cell-depleted T cells, or T cells provided the cDNA or gDNA that made up the material.

Per the authors' pipeline: For nucleated cells, counts were estimated from reference gene primer amplification. TCRdb's copy holds only in-frame clones and misses some; the assay was immunoSEQ multiplex PCR. V and J calls and clone size follow that table, whereas D and trimming were derived from the DNA. The data contain some 200,000 clones, about four fifths of them singletons. The CDR3 runs 17 residues. Germline V gene data show CDR1 as LNHDA and CDR2 as SQIVND (reference sequence). V gave up 4 bases and J gave up 3 bases; unmatched junction bases: 11. Sequencing used PBMCs or T cells enriched from blood (not recorded which). The chain recombines TRBV19 with TRBJ1-3; 8 bases line up with TRBD1. The TCR comes from a woman aged 40-49 years with acute COVID-19. The CDR3 loop reads CASSTADRVLIGNTIYF. The CDR3 bases are TGTGCCAGTAGTACGGCGGACAGGGTTCTGATTGGAAACACCATATATTTT.